One and the same sample provided the 29 T cell receptor beta chains below, sequenced in a study of shared clonotypes between healthy human individuals (TCRdb year 2020). The protocol used for the library was the immunoSEQ multiplex PCR assay. TCRdb mirrors the immuneACCESS table, restricted to in-frame sequences. Some clones are absent from its copies; in checked studies, under half trace to an unresolved V gene, and the reason for the others is unknown. The sample table holds some 2.3 million clones, of which approximately 93% were seen once. The ten largest clonotypes hold 0.39% of the sample. Sequencing was carried out using naive CD4+ T cells from PBMCs. The label giving this sample's cell subset or site can be read as: CD45RA+ positively selected. Receptors were obtained from a man aged 18 to 29 in good health. Some clones in this sample may be carry-over from other donors' samples.

The genes are TRBV5-6 and TRBJ1-1; D possibly corresponds to TRBD1 (6 bases). From germline, CDR1 is SGHDT and CDR2 YYEEEE. The ends were cut back, 5 bases at V and 11 bases at J, with 19 bases in the middle. The CDR3 runs 13 residues. CDR3 amino acids: CASSFVATGAAFF. Here the CDR3 DNA reads TGTGCCAGCAGTTTTGTAGCTACGGGGGCGGCTTTCTTT. The variable domain in full, with the rest retrieved from reference TRBV5-6 and TRBJ1-1, is DAGVTQSPTHLIKTRGQQVTLRCSPKSGHDTVSWYQQALGQGPQFIFQYYEEEERQRGNFPDRFSGHQFPNYSSELNVNALLLGDSALYLCASSFVATGAAFFGQGTRLTVV.

V gene TRBV25-1 combines with J gene TRBJ1-3; D is undetermined. The CDR3 covers 14 residues. Germline lookup yields CDR1 MGHDK and CDR2 SYGVNS. Trimming stripped 7 bases from V and 4 bases from J, with 14 bases between. The CDR3 sequence: CASNSELGGNTIYF. The CDR3 nucleotides are TGTGCCAGCAACTCGGAACTGGGGGGAAACACCATATATTTT.

As regards this clone: This same CDR3 is encoded by further DNA sequences in the sample. The chain uses TRBV5-1 and TRBJ2-5; TRBD2 matches 7 bases. V shed 4 bases and J 2 bases; nucleotides not matched to a gene: 5. Germline loops: CDR1 SGHRS, CDR2 YFSETQ. The CDR3 length is 14 residues. The CDR3 here is CASSREALQETQYF. In DNA form, the CDR3 reads TGCGCCAGCAGCCGGGAGGCTTTACAAGAGACCCAGTACTTC.

This chain connects TRBV28 to TRBJ2-1, with 10 bases identical to TRBD2. V shed 7 bases, J shed 5 bases, and the junction held 11 bases outside the gene matches. The CDR3 spans 16 residues. The germline V gene has CDR1 MDHEN and CDR2 SYDVKM. The CDR3 nucleotides read TGTGCCAGCACTTCGGGACTAGCGACAACCCACAATGAGCAGTTCTTC. Translated, it gives CASTSGLATTHNEQFF.

Here the CDR3 DNA reads TGTGCCAGCAGCGCCGGGCCCACCTACACCTTC. This encodes CASSAGPTYTF. This sequence joins TRBV9 and TRBJ1-2; D is uncertain. The V and J ends lost 3 bases and 10 bases respectively, with 10 bases between them. Germline values: CDR1 SGDLS, CDR2 YYNGEE. The CDR3 consists of 11 residues.

The chain joins TRBV5-1 to TRBJ2-2; D may be TRBD1 or TRBD2 (6 bases each). Deletions cut 1 base from V and 0 bases from J, with 10 bases between. There are 16 residues in the CDR3. Germline CDR1 is SGHRS and CDR2 is YFSETQ. CDR3: CASSLRGDPNTGELFF. The CDR3 nucleotides read TGCGCCAGCAGCTTGAGGGGGGACCCGAACACCGGGGAGCTGTTTTTT.

The chain is built from TRBV5-6 and TRBJ1-2; 9 bases map to TRBD1. CDR3 length equals 15 residues. CDR1 and CDR2 from the germline V gene are SGHDT and YYEEEE. Trimming removed 4 bases from V and 4 bases from J; junction bases left unmatched: 8. CDR3 amino acids: CASSPWDRDSYGYTF. CDR3 sequence (DNA): TGTGCCAGCAGCCCATGGGACAGGGACTCCTATGGCTACACCTTC.

This chain's CDR3 is CASSQGRNEKLFF. The CDR3 nucleotides read TGTGCCAGCAGCCAGGGCCGAAATGAAAAACTGTTTTTT. This sequence joins TRBV6-6 and TRBJ1-4; D is possibly TRBD1 (5 bases). Germline-derived CDR1 and CDR2 are MNHNY and SVGAGI (reference sequence). Trimming shortened V by 6 bases and J by 5 bases, and 10 bases separated the two germline ends. The CDR3 has 13 amino acids.

In DNA form, the CDR3 reads TGTGCCAGCAGCTTAGAGGGGACAGGTTTAGGGATTTCGGGCTACACCTTC. It translates to CASSLEGTGLGISGYTF. The chain has TRBV7-3 and TRBJ1-2; 8 nucleotides line up with TRBD1. The CDR3 spans 17 residues. The germline CDR1 and CDR2 sequences are SGHTA and FQGTGA. V shed 2 bases, J shed 8 bases, and the junction held 16 bases outside the gene matches.

The chain links TRBV6-5 to TRBJ2-2; D possibly corresponds to TRBD1 (6 bases). Trimming left V 8 bases short and J 0 bases short, with 10 bases between. CDR1 is MNHEY, CDR2 SVGAGI, per germline. The CDR3 sequence is 14 residues long. The CDR3 spells CASLQGSNTGELFF. Written as DNA, the CDR3 is TGTGCCAGCCTCCAGGGGTCGAACACCGGGGAGCTGTTTTTT.

The CDR3 DNA reads TGTGCCAGCACCGAAGGAGGGACTCCCCCCCTCGAGCAGTACTTC. Residues: CASTEGGTPPLEQYF. This chain connects TRBV6-1 to TRBJ2-7; D might be TRBD2 (6 bases). The ends were cut back, 7 bases at V and 6 bases at J, with 22 bases in the middle. The germline gives CDR1 MNHNS, CDR2 SASEGT. CDR3 length: 15 amino acids.

V gene TRBV28 combines with J gene TRBJ1-2; no firm D call. The V gene lost 5 bases and the J gene lost 2 bases, with 15 bases spanning the gap. The CDR3 covers 15 residues. Germline V gene lookup returns CDR1 MDHEN and CDR2 SYDVKM. CDR3 protein: CASSRESTGNYGYTF. The DNA for the CDR3 is TGTGCCAGCAGTAGGGAATCCACGGGAAACTATGGCTACACCTTC.

Points on this clone: The sample holds other DNA sequences that translate to the same CDR3. V is TRBV5-1 and J is TRBJ1-1; D is undetermined. The V end lost 0 bases, the J end lost 4 bases, and 10 bases lay between the germline ends. The CDR3 totals 14 residues. In germline, CDR1 is SGHRS, CDR2 YFSETQ. The CDR3 sequence is CASSLDPGGTEAFF. In DNA, the CDR3 is TGCGCCAGCAGCTTGGATCCGGGAGGCACTGAAGCTTTCTTT.

V is TRBV6-5 and J is TRBJ1-3; D unclear. V was trimmed by 6 bases and J by 0 bases, leaving 9 bases between them. Germline assignment: CDR1 MNHEY and CDR2 SVGAGI. This CDR3 spans 14 amino acids. The CDR3 nucleotides read TGTGCCAGCAGCCGCCGATCCTCTGGAAACACCATATATTTT. This encodes CASSRRSSGNTIYF.

For this clone: The same CDR3 also results from other DNA sequences found in this sample. This rearrangement joins TRBV6-5 to TRBJ1-1; no clear D. Germline V gene lookup returns CDR1 MNHEY and CDR2 SVGAGI. This CDR3 spans 13 amino acids. With 6 bases removed from V and 1 base from J, the gap between germline ends came to 9 bases. The chain's CDR3 is CASSPPGNTEAFF. DNA for the CDR3: TGTGCCAGCAGCCCTCCAGGGAACACTGAAGCTTTCTTT.

V and J are TRBV6-5 and TRBJ2-5; D is unclear. CDR3 length: 12 residues. Germline V lookup: CDR1 MNHEY, CDR2 SVGAGI. Trimming cost V 4 bases and J 5 bases, with 8 bases left between them. CDR3 nucleotide sequence: TGTGCCAGCAGTTCTACGAGTGAGACCCAGTACTTC. Translating gives CASSSTSETQYF.

V and J are TRBV27 and TRBJ2-7; 7 positions match TRBD1. After removal of 7 bases from V and 3 bases from J, the junction contained 6 bases not matched to a gene. Per the germline V gene, CDR1 is MNHEY and CDR2 is SMNVEV (reference sequence). The CDR3 runs to 13 residues. The CDR3 protein is CASISSGGYEQYF. CDR3 DNA: TGTGCCAGCATCTCTTCAGGGGGCTACGAGCAGTACTTC.

The V gene is TRBV5-6, the J gene TRBJ1-2; the D is unclear. The CDR3 has 12 amino acids. The V gene's germline CDR1 is SGHDT and CDR2 YYEEEE. V lost 0 bases and J 7 bases, leaving 7 bases between the germline ends. DNA for the CDR3: TGTGCCAGCAGCTTGGGGGCTTCTGGCTACACCTTC. Its protein is CASSLGASGYTF.

This chain connects TRBV30 to TRBJ1-1; D perhaps matches TRBD1 (6 bases). This CDR3 has 15 residues. Germline CDR1 GTSNPN, CDR2 SVGIG (reference sequence). V shed 1 base and J shed 3 bases, with 15 bases lying between them. The CDR3 reads CAWSAGVSGDTEAFF. CDR3 coding DNA: TGTGCCTGGAGTGCAGGGGTCTCCGGGGACACTGAAGCTTTCTTT.

As to this clone: The same CDR3 is also encoded by other DNA sequences in this sample. This rearrangement joins TRBV5-4 to TRBJ2-7, with D possibly matching TRBD2 (6 bases). V was clipped by 4 bases and J by 3 bases, with 14 bases between them. Germline V gene sequence: CDR1 SGHNT, CDR2 YYREEE (reference sequence). CDR3 length equals 14 residues. The CDR3: CASSLAGGYYEQYF. CDR3 bases: TGTGCCAGCAGCCTCGCCGGGGGTTACTACGAGCAGTACTTC.

This chain joins TRBV28 and TRBJ1-3; tentatively, D is TRBD1 (5 bases). The CDR3 contains 15 residues. CDR1 and CDR2 from the germline V gene are MDHEN and SYDVKM. V was pared by 6 bases and J by 4 bases, with 16 bases between. CDR3 region: CASSRPGRAGNTIYF. CDR3 DNA: TGTGCCAGCAGCCGTCCCGGCAGGGCCGGAAACACCATATATTTT.

The chain couples TRBV19 to TRBJ2-3, with TRBD2 matching 9 bases. The germline V gene has CDR1 LNHDA and CDR2 SQIVND (reference sequence). V trimming: 9 bases; J trimming: 2 bases; junction bases outside the gene matches: 9. The CDR3 contains 15 residues. In nucleotides, the CDR3 is TGTGCCAGCCGAGAGCTAGCGGGAATCACAGATACGCAGTATTTT. This sequence encodes CASRELAGITDTQYF.

V is TRBV28 and J is TRBJ1-1; D is uncertain. V dropped 5 bases and J dropped 2 bases, with 15 bases sitting between them. The CDR3 extends over 15 amino acids. The germline V gene has CDR1 MDHEN and CDR2 SYDVKM. Here the CDR3 DNA reads TGTGCCAGCAGTCCGCACAGTGGGGTAAACACTGAAGCTTTCTTT. It specifies CASSPHSGVNTEAFF.

This clone was counted once. V is TRBV6-5 and J is TRBJ2-2, with a tentative D call TRBD2 (6 bases). The V gene lost 0 bases and the J gene lost 3 bases, with 11 bases spanning the gap. The CDR3 runs 16 residues. Germline CDR1 MNHEY, CDR2 SVGAGI. The CDR3 sequence is CASSYSITSYTGELFF. The CDR3, as DNA: TGTGCCAGCAGTTACTCGATTACTAGCTACACCGGGGAGCTGTTTTTT.

The CDR3 reads CASSFGGTLNEQFF. CDR3 DNA sequence: TGTGCCAGCAGTTTCGGTGGGACTCTCAATGAGCAGTTCTTC. The rearrangement joins TRBV28 to TRBJ2-1, with D maybe TRBD2 (6 bases). Trimming took 3 bases from V and 6 from J, leaving 12 bases between them. The CDR3 runs to 14 residues. Germline CDR1 and CDR2: MDHEN and SYDVKM.

The chain links TRBV7-9 to TRBJ2-1; 16 bases are a match to TRBD2. The V gene end was trimmed by 1 base and the J gene end by 7 bases; junction bases not matched to a gene: 7. The CDR3 extends over 18 amino acids. Germline V lookup: CDR1 SEHNR, CDR2 FQNEAQ (reference sequence). The CDR3 region is CASSLGGTSGRALNEQFF. CDR3 in DNA: TGTGCCAGCAGCTTAGGCGGGACTAGCGGGAGGGCTCTGAATGAGCAGTTCTTC.

The chain links TRBV14 to TRBJ2-7; TRBD2 is a possible D gene (5 bases). Germline lookup yields CDR1 SGHDN and CDR2 FVKESK. The germline V and J ends were trimmed by 1 base and 0 bases, with 13 bases remaining between them. CDR3 length equals 16 residues. The chain's CDR3 is CASSQGPGGFSYEQYF. DNA for the CDR3: TGTGCCAGCAGCCAAGGCCCTGGAGGCTTCTCCTACGAGCAGTACTTC.

V gene TRBV5-4 combines with J gene TRBJ1-2, with a possible D match to TRBD1 (5 bases). CDR3 length equals 15 residues. V was shortened by 4 bases and J by 4 bases, with 17 bases between the two germline ends. Germline V lookup: CDR1 SGHNT, CDR2 YYREEE (reference sequence). The CDR3 nucleotides are TGTGCCAGCAGCCAATTTGGGGGGTCGGCCTATGGCTACACCTTC. It encodes CASSQFGGSAYGYTF.

The chain links TRBV21-1 to TRBJ1-5; the D segment call TRBD1 is taken from the table without a DNA check. TRBV21-1 is noted as a pseudogene. CDR3 size: 16 residues. Written as DNA, the CDR3 is TGTGCCAGCAGCAAAGTGGAGACAGGGGAAAATCAGCCCCAGCATTTT. It codes for CASSKVETGENQPQHF.